This TCR beta chain emerged from a study of somatic mutations in cytotoxic T cells in rheumatoid arthritis. The study's findings and limits: The identity of the antigens targeted by the expanded CD8+ clones remained unknown.

The CDR3 runs to 15 residues. Germline lookup yields CDR1 LNHDA and CDR2 SQIVND (reference sequence). The V gene end was trimmed by 4 bases and the J gene end by 5 bases; junction bases not matched to a gene: 7. This clone is large (0.1 to 1%) by share. Its antigen is not identified. The protocol was immunoSEQ multiplex PCR, while the TCRdb copy is restricted to in-frame clones and leaves out a portion. The sample has thousands of clones, 70% seen once. The clonotype originates from a man aged 40-49 years in good health. The sample comprised CD8+ T cells sorted from blood. The chain uses TRBV19 and TRBJ2-1; 8 bases agree with TRBD1. The CDR3 sequence: CASSTDRAKDNEQFF. The CDR3 DNA is TGTGCCAGTAGTACGGACAGGGCTAAGGACAATGAGCAGTTCTTC. The whole variable domain, remainder taken from reference TRBV19 and TRBJ2-1, is DGGITQSPKYLFRKEGQNVTLSCEQNLNHDAMYWYRQDPGQGLRLIYYSQIVNDFQKGDIAEGYSVSREKKESFPLTVTSAQKNPTAFYLCASSTDRAKDNEQFFGPGTRLTVL.